This T cell receptor beta chain was captured in a study of CD8 T cells in Susac syndrome. Study in general: Intravenous immunoglobulin alone or corticosteroids were being given to patients with Susac syndrome at blood draw, unless they were therapy-naive. General study points: A relatively small number of individuals underwent TCR sequencing and HLA analysis.

The CDR3 length is 14 residues. The ends were cut back, 6 bases at V and 3 bases at J, with 13 bases in the middle. CDR1 is SGHDT, CDR2 YYEEEE, per germline. Random hexamers were used to reverse transcribe roughly 0.5 to 1 ug of RNA. With immunoSEQ multiplex PCR, TCR beta CDR3 was amplified across 54 Vbeta and 13 Jbeta. Each CDR3 protein gets one entry after TCRdb re-called the immunoSEQ multiplex PCR reads with MiXCR. This sample has some 200,000 distinct CDR3 sequences, with 95% found just once. A note on this clonotype: The antigen remains unidentified.

The CD8+ and CD4+ T cells were isolated magnetically using a negative isolation approach, whereas the TEMRA cells were enriched by FACS. The chain links TRBV5-6 to TRBJ1-5, with D possibly being TRBD1 (6 bases). The TCR originated in a human donor with Susac syndrome. The sample comprised CD4+ T cells from PBMCs. CDR3 residues: CASNFQGTNQPQHF. In nucleotides, the CDR3 is TGTGCCAGCAACTTCCAGGGGACCAATCAGCCCCAGCATTTT.